The 32 T cell receptor beta chains below all came from one sample that was sequenced in a study of Graves' ophthalmopathy and Graves' hyperthyroidism. Amplification targeted the TCR beta CDR3 regions, with RNA transcripts as the source material. HTBI-primed first-round RT-PCR preceded second-round multiplex PCR. TCRdb processed the multiplex PCR reads anew with MiXCR; each CDR3 protein has one entry. This repertoire shows 260,000 or so distinct CDR3 sequences, 45% to 55% found once; its top ten account for roughly 50%. Sequencing was done on a sample of peripheral blood. The source is an adult man with Graves' ophthalmopathy.

The rearrangement links TRBV9 to TRBJ2-7; 9 bases fit TRBD2. Germline CDR1 is SGDLS and CDR2 is YYNGEE. The CDR3 runs 15 residues. Unmatched junction bases numbered 8, after V lost 4 bases and J lost 3 bases. The CDR3 region has the DNA TGTGCCAGCAGCTCCCTGCGCGGGGGGGGCTACGAGCAGTACTTC. It encodes CASSSLRGGGYEQYF. Combining the CDR3 with reference TRBV9 and TRBJ2-7 gives the whole variable domain DSGVTQTPKHLITATGQRVTLRCSPRSGDLSVYWYQQSLDQGLQFLIQYYNGEERAKGNILERFSAQQFPDLHSELNLSSLELGDSALYFCASSSLRGGGYEQYFGPGTRLTVT.

The chain uses TRBV24-1 and TRBJ1-1; D might be TRBD1 (5 bases). CDR3 length equals 13 residues. CDR1 is KGHDR and CDR2 is SFDVKD in the germline V gene. The germline V and J ends were trimmed by 4 bases and 7 bases, with 12 bases remaining between them. The CDR3: CATSEAGGGEAFF. The DNA for the CDR3 is TGTGCCACCAGTGAGGCCGGGGGGGGTGAAGCTTTCTTT.

This clonotype was seen only once. The chain joins TRBV29-1 to TRBJ2-7; D not resolved. Trimming shortened V by 4 bases and J by 2 bases, and 12 bases separated the two germline ends. Germline V gene sequence: CDR1 SQVTM, CDR2 ANQGSEA. The CDR3 sequence is 13 residues long. The CDR3 region is CSVAWAYTYEQYF. The CDR3 nucleotides are TGCAGCGTTGCCTGGGCGTATACCTACGAGCAGTACTTC.

The sample holds a few counts of this clonotype. This chain connects TRBV7-6 to TRBJ2-5, with 7 nucleotides matching TRBD1. This CDR3 has 15 residues. The V gene's germline CDR1 is SGHVS and CDR2 FNYEAQ. Trimming removed 1 base from V and 3 bases from J; junction bases left unmatched: 5. The CDR3 DNA is TGTGCCAGCAGCTTAGGGGCGGACAGGAAAGAGACCCAGTACTTC. Protein: CASSLGADRKETQYF. The complete variable domain, with remaining parts taken from reference TRBV7-6 and TRBJ2-5, reads GAGVSQSPRYKVTKRGQDVALRCDPISGHVSLYWYRQALGQGPEFLTYFNYEAQQDKSGLPNDRFSAERPEGSISTLTIQRTEQRDSAMYRCASSLGADRKETQYFGPGTRLLVL.

There are a few counts of this clonotype. This chain joins TRBV5-8 and TRBJ2-5, with 10 bases lining up with TRBD2. Germline trimming cut 2 bases from V and 2 bases from J; bases unmatched to any gene: 3. CDR1 is SGHTS, CDR2 YDEGEE, per germline. The CDR3 loop spans 15 amino acids. Here the CDR3 DNA reads TGTGCCAGCAGCTTAGCGGGGGGGCTTCAAGAGACCCAGTACTTC. Translation: CASSLAGGLQETQYF.

Concerning this clonotype: A much larger clonotype is one base distant, so this may be a read error. The CDR3 ends on some other residue instead of the conserved phenylalanine or tryptophan, so this is likely a read error. The chain recombines TRBV29-1 with TRBJ2-7; TRBD1 matches 9 bases. CDR3 length: 15 amino acids. Unmatched junction bases numbered 12, after V lost 6 bases and J lost 3 bases. The V gene's germline CDR1 is SQVTM and CDR2 ANQGSEA. The CDR3 bases are TGCAGCGTGGAAAAGGACAGGGGAAGCGGCTACGAGCAGTACTCC. It specifies CSVEKDRGSGYEQYS.

CDR3 in amino acids: CASSFRQGLVETQYF. CDR3 sequence (DNA): TGTGCCAGCAGCTTCCGACAGGGGTTGGTGGAGACCCAGTACTTC. The V call is TRBV7-8, the J call TRBJ2-5; 8 nucleotides line up with TRBD1. This CDR3 has 15 residues. Losses at the gene ends were 3 bases for V and 5 bases for J; bases not matched to a gene: 8. The germline V gene has CDR1 SGHVS and CDR2 FQNEAQ.

The chain couples TRBV7-9 to TRBJ1-1; D is perhaps TRBD1 (5 bases). There are 14 residues in the CDR3. V lost 5 bases and J lost 0, with 10 bases in between. CDR1 is SEHNR, CDR2 FQNEAQ, per germline (reference sequence). This CDR3 is CASSLGHLNTEAFF. The CDR3 region has the DNA TGTGCCAGCAGCCTCGGACACTTGAACACTGAAGCTTTCTTT.

The V call is TRBV20-1, the J call TRBJ2-2, with TRBD1 as a possible D gene (5 bases). CDR1 DFQATT and CDR2 SNEGSKA come from the germline V gene (reference sequence). Deletions cut 2 bases from V and 0 bases from J, with 10 bases between. The CDR3 contains 15 residues. CDR3 protein: CSARNRIANTGELFF. In DNA, the CDR3 is TGCAGTGCTAGAAACAGGATCGCGAACACCGGGGAGCTGTTTTTT.

Turning to this clonotype: A junction end diverges from the germline sequence, so it may reflect a read error. V usage is TRBV10-2 and J usage is TRBJ2-7; 13 bases fit TRBD2. Germline-derived CDR1 and CDR2 are WSHSY and SAAADI. This CDR3 region has 21 residues. The CDR3 nucleotides are TGTGCCAGCAGTCCGATGGGGGGCTTAGGACTAGCGGGAGAATTTGGCTACGAGCAGTACTTC. This codes for CASSPMGGLGLAGEFGYEQYF.

The V gene is TRBV7-2, the J gene TRBJ1-1; a weak D match, TRBD1 (5 bases). In germline, CDR1 is SGHTA, CDR2 FQGNSA. The CDR3 spans 16 residues. V was pared by 1 base and J by 0 bases, with 12 bases between. CDR3 bases: TGTGCCAGCAGCTTAGTGGGGGGTAGGATGAACACTGAAGCTTTCTTT. Protein: CASSLVGGRMNTEAFF.

J is TRBJ1-2 and V is TRBV5-1; weak D call: TRBD1 (6 bases). The germline gives CDR1 SGHRS, CDR2 YFSETQ. The CDR3 has 11 amino acids. Between the trimmed V and J ends, which lost 5 bases and 8 bases, there was a span of 10 bases. This chain's CDR3 is CASRGGAGYTF. The CDR3 coding sequence is TGCGCCAGCAGAGGGGGGGCCGGCTACACCTTC.

The chain employs TRBV11-2 and TRBJ2-5, with 9 bases aligning to TRBD2. Germline V gene sequence: CDR1 SGHAT, CDR2 FQNNGV. The ends lost 3 bases at V and 0 bases at J; junction bases unmatched: 8. The CDR3 runs to 17 residues. The chain's CDR3 is CASSFEPSGANQETQYF. CDR3 sequence (DNA): TGTGCCAGCAGCTTCGAACCTAGCGGGGCGAACCAAGAGACCCAGTACTTC.

The chain couples TRBV20-1 to TRBJ2-2; D remains ambiguous. V was cut by 7 bases and J by 9 bases, with 3 bases left in between. The V gene's germline CDR1 is DFQATT and CDR2 SNEGSKA (reference sequence). This CDR3 region has 8 residues. The CDR3 nucleotides are TGCAGTGTCAGGGAGCTGTTTTTT. Translating it yields CSVRELFF.

The rearrangement joins TRBV19 to TRBJ1-5; 8 positions match TRBD1. The CDR3 consists of 14 residues. Germline lookup yields CDR1 LNHDA and CDR2 SQIVND (reference sequence). Germline trimming cut 7 bases from V and 2 bases from J; bases unmatched to any gene: 4. CDR3 sequence reads: CASTSGQGNQPQHF. The CDR3 DNA is TGTGCCAGTACCTCGGGACAGGGCAATCAGCCCCAGCATTTT.

This clonotype has just a few counts. One junction end disagrees with the germline gene, perhaps due to a read error. This chain connects TRBV7-7 to TRBJ2-5; TRBD1 matches 7 bases. The CDR3 has 14 residues. Germline CDR1 reads SSHAT; CDR2 reads FNYEAQ (reference sequence). The CDR3 DNA is TGTGCTAGCAGCCGCGGACACAGGGGAGAGACCCAGTACTTC. As protein: CASSRGHRGETQYF.

CDR3 in amino acids: CSAKESGANVLTF. DNA for the CDR3: TGCAGTGCAAAGGAGTCTGGGGCCAACGTCCTGACTTTC. The chain has TRBV20-1 and TRBJ2-6; D gene ambiguous. The CDR3 loop spans 13 amino acids. Trimming took off 6 bases at V and 1 base at J, with 7 bases between the two ends. The germline gives CDR1 DFQATT, CDR2 SNEGSKA (reference sequence).

The V gene is TRBV5-4, the J gene TRBJ1-2; 7 bases align to TRBD1. The J segment lost 4 bases and the V segment lost 1 base, leaving 7 bases of the junction unmatched. The CDR3 consists of 15 residues. Germline CDR1 reads SGHNT; CDR2 reads YYREEE (reference sequence). The CDR3 sequence is CASSLSTGETYGYTF. CDR3 bases: TGTGCCAGCAGCTTGAGTACAGGGGAGACCTATGGCTACACCTTC.

The chain carries TRBV5-8 and TRBJ2-5, with 11 nucleotides matching TRBD2. The CDR3 consists of 18 residues. CDR1 is SGHTS and CDR2 is YDEGEE in the germline V gene. J was trimmed by 1 base and V by 4 bases; bases with no gene match: 12. This CDR3 reads CASSPGASGRSLQETQYF. CDR3 coding DNA: TGTGCCAGCAGCCCCGGGGCTAGCGGGAGGTCTCTCCAAGAGACCCAGTACTTC.

The genes are TRBV7-9 and TRBJ2-7; 8 nucleotides align to TRBD2. This CDR3 has 15 residues. The V segment lost 3 bases and the J segment 2 bases; nucleotides outside the gene matches: 6. CDR1 SEHNR and CDR2 FQNEAQ come from the germline V gene (reference sequence). The DNA for the CDR3 is TGTGCCAGCAGCTTGAGTAGCGGGGAGACCTACGAGCAGTACTTC. This encodes CASSLSSGETYEQYF.

The V gene is TRBV7-9, the J gene TRBJ1-4, with TRBD1 matching over 9 bases. V gave up 5 bases and J gave up 5 bases; unmatched junction bases: 6. This CDR3 region has 15 residues. CDR1 SEHNR and CDR2 FQNEAQ come from the germline V gene (reference sequence). The CDR3 protein is CASSAKQGANEKLFF. Here the CDR3 DNA reads TGTGCCAGCAGCGCTAAACAGGGGGCAAATGAAAAACTGTTTTTT.

This clonotype appeared a few times. This chain links TRBV12-3 or TRBV12-4 with TRBJ2-5; 9 bases fit TRBD2. J was trimmed by 5 bases and V by 4 bases; bases with no gene match: 8. The CDR3 loop spans 15 amino acids. As DNA, the CDR3 is TGTGCCAGCAGTTCGTCTAGCGGGGCTGTTGAGACCCAGTACTTC. Translation gives CASSSSSGAVETQYF.

The chain links TRBV7-2 to TRBJ1-1, with a tentative D call TRBD1 (5 bases). Germline V gives CDR1 SGHTA, CDR2 FQGNSA. There are 14 residues in the CDR3. The V end lost 7 bases, the J end lost 1 base, and 13 bases lay between the germline ends. CDR3 in DNA: TGTGCCAGCACCCAAATCGGGGGGAACACTGAAGCTTTCTTT. This sequence encodes CASTQIGGNTEAFF.

This clonotype was seen only once. The rearrangement links TRBV19 to TRBJ2-2; D may correspond to TRBD1 or TRBD2 (6 bases each). There are 14 residues in the CDR3. Trimming left V 7 bases short and J 4 bases short, with 13 bases between. Germline CDR1 and CDR2: LNHDA and SQIVND (reference sequence). In nucleotides, the CDR3 is TGTGCCAGTAAGGAACGGGGGCCCACCGGGGAGCTGTTTTTT. Translated: CASKERGPTGELFF.

For this clonotype: Given a much more abundant clone one base away, this may be a read error. The genes are TRBV25-1 and TRBJ2-2; D tentatively fits TRBD1 or TRBD2 (6 bases each). V shed 7 bases and J shed 1 base, with 22 bases lying between them. Germline CDR1 and CDR2: MGHDK and SYGVNS. The CDR3 runs to 18 residues. This chain's CDR3 is CASKGTQGTGGNTGELFF. The DNA for the CDR3 is TGTGCCAGCAAGGGTACGCAGGGGACTGGCGGGAACACCGGGGAGCTGTTTTTT.

The rearrangement uses TRBV29-1 and TRBJ1-4; the D is unclear. Trimming stripped 3 bases from V and 3 bases from J, with 5 bases between. Per germline, CDR1 SQVTM and CDR2 ANQGSEA. The CDR3 runs to 12 residues. CDR3 bases: TGCAGCGTTGAGAGCCCTAATGAAAAACTGTTTTTT. Translation gives CSVESPNEKLFF.

For the CDR3, the DNA is TGCAGTGCTAGAAGGACTGTCGACGGGGAGCTGTTTTTT. Protein product: CSARRTVDGELFF. This chain links TRBV20-1 with TRBJ2-2, with D possibly being TRBD2 (5 bases). V lost 2 bases and J lost 7, with 11 bases in between. The CDR3 has 13 amino acids. The germline V gene has CDR1 DFQATT and CDR2 SNEGSKA (reference sequence).

This chain uses TRBV7-8 with TRBJ2-2; TRBD1 is a possible D gene (5 bases). Germline lookup yields CDR1 SGHVS and CDR2 FQNEAQ. The CDR3 runs 15 residues. V was shortened by 6 bases and J by 4 bases, with 15 bases between the two germline ends. The CDR3 DNA reads as TGTGCCAGCAGTCCGAGGACCCAGGGCACCGGGGAGCTGTTTTTT. This sequence encodes CASSPRTQGTGELFF.

This clonotype has more than one count but fewer than ten. The genes are TRBV10-1 and TRBJ1-1; weak D call: TRBD1 (5 bases). In germline, CDR1 is WNHNN, CDR2 SYGVQD (reference sequence). Trimming pared 2 bases from V and 11 bases from J, leaving 12 bases between. This CDR3 is built from 12 residues. The CDR3 loop is CASSEIEGTAFF. CDR3 coding DNA: TGCGCCAGCAGTGAGATTGAGGGGACCGCTTTCTTT.

The chain combines TRBV10-2 with TRBJ2-7; TRBD1 matches at 8 bases. Per germline, CDR1 WSHSY and CDR2 SAAADI. The length of the CDR3 is 15 residues. V trimming: 7 bases; J trimming: 3 bases; junction bases outside the gene matches: 11. CDR3: CASKATGGNIYEQYF. The CDR3 bases are TGCGCCAGCAAGGCTACAGGGGGAAACATCTACGAGCAGTACTTC.

V is TRBV24-1 and J is TRBJ2-2; D remains ambiguous. Deletions cut 3 bases from V and 0 bases from J, with 13 bases between. Germline CDR1 KGHDR, CDR2 SFDVKD. The CDR3 has 17 residues. Here the CDR3 reads CATSDRHPETNTGELFF. The CDR3 DNA follows: TGTGCCACCAGTGATCGGCACCCAGAAACGAACACCGGGGAGCTGTTTTTT.

The table lists this clonotype with a few counts. This chain uses TRBV29-1 with TRBJ2-7; tentatively, D is TRBD1 (5 bases). Germline-derived CDR1 and CDR2 are SQVTM and ANQGSEA. This CDR3 is 12 amino acids long. Trimming cost V 6 bases and J 7 bases, with 16 bases left between them. The CDR3 DNA is TGCAGCGTGGCGATAGGGGCGAAAGAGCAGTACTTC. It translates to CSVAIGAKEQYF.